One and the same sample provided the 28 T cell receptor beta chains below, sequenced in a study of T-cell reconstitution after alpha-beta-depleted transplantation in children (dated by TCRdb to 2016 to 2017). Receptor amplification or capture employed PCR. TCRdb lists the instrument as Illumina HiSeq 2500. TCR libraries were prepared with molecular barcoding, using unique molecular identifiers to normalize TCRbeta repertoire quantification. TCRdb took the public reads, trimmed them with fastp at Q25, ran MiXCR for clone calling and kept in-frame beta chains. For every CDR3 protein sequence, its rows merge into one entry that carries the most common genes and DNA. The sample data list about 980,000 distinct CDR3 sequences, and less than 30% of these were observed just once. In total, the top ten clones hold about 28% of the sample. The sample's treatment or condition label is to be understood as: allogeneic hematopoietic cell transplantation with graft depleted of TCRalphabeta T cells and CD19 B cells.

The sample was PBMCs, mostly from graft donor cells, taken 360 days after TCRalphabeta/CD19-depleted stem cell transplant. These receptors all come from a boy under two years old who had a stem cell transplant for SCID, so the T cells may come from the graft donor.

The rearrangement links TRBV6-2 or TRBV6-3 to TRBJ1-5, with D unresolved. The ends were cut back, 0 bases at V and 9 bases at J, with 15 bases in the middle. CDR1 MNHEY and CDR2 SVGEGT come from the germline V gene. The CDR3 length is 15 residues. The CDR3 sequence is CASSYSSVMDGPQHF. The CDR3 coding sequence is TGTGCCAGCAGTTACTCGTCAGTCATGGATGGGCCCCAGCATTTT.

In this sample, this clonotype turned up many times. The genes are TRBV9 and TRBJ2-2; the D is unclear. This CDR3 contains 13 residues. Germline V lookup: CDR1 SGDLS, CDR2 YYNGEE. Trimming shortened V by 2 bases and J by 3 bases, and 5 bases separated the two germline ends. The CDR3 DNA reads TGTGCCAGCAGCGTGGACGACACCGGGGAGCTGTTTTTT. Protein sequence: CASSVDDTGELFF. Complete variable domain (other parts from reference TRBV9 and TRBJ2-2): DSGVTQTPKHLITATGQRVTLRCSPRSGDLSVYWYQQSLDQGLQFLIQYYNGEERAKGNILERFSAQQFPDLHSELNLSSLELGDSALYFCASSVDDTGELFFGEGSRLTVL.

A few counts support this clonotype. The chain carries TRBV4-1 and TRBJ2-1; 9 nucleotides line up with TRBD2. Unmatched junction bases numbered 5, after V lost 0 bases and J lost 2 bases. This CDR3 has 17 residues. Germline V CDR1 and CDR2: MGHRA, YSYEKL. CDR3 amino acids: CASSQDLPSGAYNEQFF. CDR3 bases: TGCGCCAGCAGCCAAGATCTTCCTAGCGGGGCCTACAATGAGCAGTTCTTC.

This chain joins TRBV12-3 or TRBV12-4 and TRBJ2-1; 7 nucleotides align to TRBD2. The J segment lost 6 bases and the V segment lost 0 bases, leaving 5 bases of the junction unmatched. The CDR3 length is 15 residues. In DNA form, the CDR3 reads TGTGCCAGCAGTTTAGCGACTAGCCCCCTCAATGAGCAGTTCTTC. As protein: CASSLATSPLNEQFF.

CDR3 DNA sequence: TGTGCCAGCAGTTTATTCAGCAGGACCATTTACAATGAGCAGTTCTTC. It codes for CASSLFSRTIYNEQFF. The rearrangement links TRBV28 to TRBJ2-1; D remains ambiguous. Looked up from germline, CDR1 is MDHEN and CDR2 is SYDVKM. V lost 1 base, J lost 4 bases, and 14 bases lay in between. The CDR3 sequence is 16 residues long.

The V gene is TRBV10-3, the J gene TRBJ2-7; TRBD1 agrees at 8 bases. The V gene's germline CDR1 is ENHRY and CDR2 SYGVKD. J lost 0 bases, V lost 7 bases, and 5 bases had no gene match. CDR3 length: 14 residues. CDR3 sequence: CAITNRGNSYEQYF. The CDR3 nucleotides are TGTGCCATCACCAACAGGGGGAACTCCTACGAGCAGTACTTC.

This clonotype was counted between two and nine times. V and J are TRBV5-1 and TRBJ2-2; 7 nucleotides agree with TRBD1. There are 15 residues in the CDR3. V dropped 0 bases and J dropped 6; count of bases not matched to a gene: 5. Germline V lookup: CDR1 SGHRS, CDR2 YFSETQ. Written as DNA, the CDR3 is TGCGCCAGCAGCTTGGGGGACAGAACCGCCGGGGAGCTGTTTTTT. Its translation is CASSLGDRTAGELFF. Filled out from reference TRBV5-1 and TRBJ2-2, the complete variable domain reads KAGVTQTPRYLIKTRGQQVTLSCSPISGHRSVSWYQQTPGQGLQFLFEYFSETQRNKGNFPGRFSGRQFSNSRSEMNVSTLELGDSALYLCASSLGDRTAGELFFGEGSRLTVL.

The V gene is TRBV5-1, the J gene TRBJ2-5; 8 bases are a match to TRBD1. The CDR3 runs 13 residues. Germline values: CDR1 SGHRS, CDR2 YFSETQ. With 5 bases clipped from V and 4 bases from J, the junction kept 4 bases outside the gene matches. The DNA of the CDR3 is TGCGCCAGCAGGAAAGACAGGGGAGAGACCCAGTACTTC. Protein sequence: CASRKDRGETQYF.

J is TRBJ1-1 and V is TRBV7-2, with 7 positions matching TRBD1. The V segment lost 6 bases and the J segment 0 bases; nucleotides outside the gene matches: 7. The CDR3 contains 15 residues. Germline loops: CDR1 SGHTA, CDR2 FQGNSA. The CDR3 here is CASRADRAMNTEAFF. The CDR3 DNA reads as TGTGCCAGCAGGGCAGACAGGGCCATGAACACTGAAGCTTTCTTT.

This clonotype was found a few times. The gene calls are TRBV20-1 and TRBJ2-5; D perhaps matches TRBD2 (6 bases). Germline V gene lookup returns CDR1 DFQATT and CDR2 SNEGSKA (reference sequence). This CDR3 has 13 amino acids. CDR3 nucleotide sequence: TGCGGGGCCGGGAGTAATTACCAAGAGACCCAGTACTTC. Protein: CGAGSNYQETQYF.

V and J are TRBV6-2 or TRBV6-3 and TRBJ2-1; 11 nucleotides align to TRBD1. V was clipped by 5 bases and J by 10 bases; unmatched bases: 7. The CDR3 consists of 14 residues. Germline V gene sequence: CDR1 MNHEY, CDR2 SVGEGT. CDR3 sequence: CASSRTGGNVEQFF. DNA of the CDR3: TGTGCCAGCAGTAGGACAGGGGGCAACGTAGAGCAGTTCTTC.

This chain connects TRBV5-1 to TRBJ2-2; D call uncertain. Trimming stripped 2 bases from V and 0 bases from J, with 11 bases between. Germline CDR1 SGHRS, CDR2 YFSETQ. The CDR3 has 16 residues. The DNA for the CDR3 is TGCGCCAGCAGCTTTAGTACACCGACGAACACCGGGGAGCTGTTTTTT. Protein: CASSFSTPTNTGELFF.

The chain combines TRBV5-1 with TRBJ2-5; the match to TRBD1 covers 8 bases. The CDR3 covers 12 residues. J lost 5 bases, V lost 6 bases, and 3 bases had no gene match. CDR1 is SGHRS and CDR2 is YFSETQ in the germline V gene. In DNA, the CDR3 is TGCGCCAGCACGACAGGGGCGGAGACCCAGTACTTC. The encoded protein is CASTTGAETQYF.

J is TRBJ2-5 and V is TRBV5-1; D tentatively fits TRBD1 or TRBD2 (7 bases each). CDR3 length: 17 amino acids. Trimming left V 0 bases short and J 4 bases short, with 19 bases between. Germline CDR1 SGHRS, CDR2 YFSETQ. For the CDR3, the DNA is TGCGCCAGCAGCTTGGAACCAGACAGGGAGGGTGGAGAGACCCAGTACTTC. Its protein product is CASSLEPDREGGETQYF.

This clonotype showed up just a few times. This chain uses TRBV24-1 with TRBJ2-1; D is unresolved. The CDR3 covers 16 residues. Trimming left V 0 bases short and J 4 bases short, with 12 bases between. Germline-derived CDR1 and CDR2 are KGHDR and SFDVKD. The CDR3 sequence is CATSDLPAAGYNEQFF. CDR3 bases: TGTGCCACCAGTGATTTGCCTGCCGCTGGTTACAATGAGCAGTTCTTC.

Written as DNA, the CDR3 is TGTGCCAGCAGTCTGGCCACAGGGGGTCTCTCTGGAAACACCATATATTTT. Translating gives CASSLATGGLSGNTIYF. This chain joins TRBV12-3 or TRBV12-4 and TRBJ1-3; 8 nucleotides match TRBD1. The J segment lost 0 bases and the V segment lost 5 bases, leaving 9 bases of the junction unmatched. The CDR3 sequence is 17 residues long.

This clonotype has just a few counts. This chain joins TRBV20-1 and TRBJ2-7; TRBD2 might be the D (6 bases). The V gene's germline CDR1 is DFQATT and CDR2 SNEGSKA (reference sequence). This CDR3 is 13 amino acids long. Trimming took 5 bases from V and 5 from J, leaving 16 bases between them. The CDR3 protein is CSAPKDYGHEQYF. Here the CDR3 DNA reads TGCAGTGCTCCTAAGGACTACGGCCACGAGCAGTACTTC.

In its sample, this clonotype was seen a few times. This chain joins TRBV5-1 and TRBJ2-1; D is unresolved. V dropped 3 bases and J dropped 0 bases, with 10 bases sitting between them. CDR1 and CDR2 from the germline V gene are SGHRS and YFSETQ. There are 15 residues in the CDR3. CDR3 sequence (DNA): TGCGCCAGCAGCTCTGGGTTTAGCTCCTACAATGAGCAGTTCTTC. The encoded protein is CASSSGFSSYNEQFF.

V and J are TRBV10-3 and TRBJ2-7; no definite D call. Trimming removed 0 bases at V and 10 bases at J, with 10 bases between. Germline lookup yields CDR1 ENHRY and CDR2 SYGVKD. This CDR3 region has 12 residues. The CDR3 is CAISESGRPQYF. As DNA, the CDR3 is TGTGCCATCAGTGAGTCGGGCAGGCCTCAGTACTTC.

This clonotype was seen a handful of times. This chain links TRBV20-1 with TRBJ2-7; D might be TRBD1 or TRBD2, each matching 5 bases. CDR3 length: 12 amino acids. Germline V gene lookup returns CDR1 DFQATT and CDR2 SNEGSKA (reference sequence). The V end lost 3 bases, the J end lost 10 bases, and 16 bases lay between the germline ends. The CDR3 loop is CSASMGTILQYF. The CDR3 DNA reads TGCAGTGCTAGTATGGGGACCATTCTCCAGTACTTC.

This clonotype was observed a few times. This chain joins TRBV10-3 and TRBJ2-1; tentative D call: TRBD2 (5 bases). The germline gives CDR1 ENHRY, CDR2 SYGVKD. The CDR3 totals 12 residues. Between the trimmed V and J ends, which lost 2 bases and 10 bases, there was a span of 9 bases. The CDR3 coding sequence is TGTGCCATCAGTGAGAACGGGGAGGAGCAGTTCTTC. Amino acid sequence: CAISENGEEQFF.

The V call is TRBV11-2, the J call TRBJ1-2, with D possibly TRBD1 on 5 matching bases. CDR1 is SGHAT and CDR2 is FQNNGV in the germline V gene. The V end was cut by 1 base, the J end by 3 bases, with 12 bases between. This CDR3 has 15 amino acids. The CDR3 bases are TGTGCCAGCAGCTTAGGGGGCGCCTTGGACTATGGCTACACCTTC. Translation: CASSLGGALDYGYTF.

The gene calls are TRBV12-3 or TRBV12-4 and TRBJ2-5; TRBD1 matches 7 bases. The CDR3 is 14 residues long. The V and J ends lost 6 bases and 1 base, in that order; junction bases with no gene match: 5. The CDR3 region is CASREWDSQETQYF. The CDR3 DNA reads TGTGCCAGCAGGGAATGGGACAGCCAAGAGACCCAGTACTTC.

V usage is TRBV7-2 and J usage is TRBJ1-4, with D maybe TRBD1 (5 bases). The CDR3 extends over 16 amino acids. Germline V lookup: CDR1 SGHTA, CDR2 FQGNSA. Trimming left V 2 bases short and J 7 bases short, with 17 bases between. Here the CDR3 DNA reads TGTGCCAGCAGCTTAAGGTGGAGGGGCGGGAGTGAAAAACTGTTTTTT. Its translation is CASSLRWRGGSEKLFF.

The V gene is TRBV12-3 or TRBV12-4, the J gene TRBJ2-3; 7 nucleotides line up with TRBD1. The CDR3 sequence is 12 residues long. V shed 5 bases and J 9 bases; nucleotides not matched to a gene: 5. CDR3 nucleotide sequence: TGTGCCAGCAGTCACTTCAGGGGGACGCAGTATTTT. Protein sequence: CASSHFRGTQYF.

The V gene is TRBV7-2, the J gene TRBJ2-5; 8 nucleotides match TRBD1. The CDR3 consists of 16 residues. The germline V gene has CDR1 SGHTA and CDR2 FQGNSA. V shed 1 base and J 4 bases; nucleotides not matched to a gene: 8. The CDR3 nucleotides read TGTGCCAGCAGCTTAGTTCCGGGACAGGTGGGAGAGACCCAGTACTTC. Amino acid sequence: CASSLVPGQVGETQYF.

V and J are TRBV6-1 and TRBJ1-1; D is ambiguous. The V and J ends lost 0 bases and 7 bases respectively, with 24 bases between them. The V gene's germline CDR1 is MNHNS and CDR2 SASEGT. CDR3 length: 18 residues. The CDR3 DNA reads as TGTGCCAGCAGTGAAGCGAGGCGAAGGAACAGCCCGTTGAGTGAAGCTTTCTTT. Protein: CASSEARRRNSPLSEAFF.

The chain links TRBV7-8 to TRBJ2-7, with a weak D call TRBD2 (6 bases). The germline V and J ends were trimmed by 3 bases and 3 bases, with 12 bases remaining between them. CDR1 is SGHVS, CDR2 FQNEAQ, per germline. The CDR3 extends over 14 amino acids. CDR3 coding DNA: TGTGCCAGCAGCTTCTCCGGGACTGGCTACGAGCAGTACTTC. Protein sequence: CASSFSGTGYEQYF.